The 21 T cell receptor beta chains below were found in one sample sequenced in a study of T cell responses to AZD1222 COVID-19 vaccine. Here immunoSEQ multiplex PCR was the method, and the copy in TCRdb shows in-frame clones only, minus some. The table lists roughly 170,000 clones, 85% to 95% of them singletons. The starting material was peripheral blood, obtained on day 0 of AZD1222 vaccination. The origin of the receptors is an adult in good health.

V is TRBV12-3 or TRBV12-4 and J is TRBJ1-5; D call uncertain. This CDR3 region has 12 residues. The V and J ends lost 6 bases and 4 bases respectively, with 7 bases between them. CDR3: CASSRQNQPQHF. CDR3 nucleotides: TGTGCCAGCAGCAGGCAAAATCAGCCCCAGCATTTT.

This chain connects TRBV7-2 to TRBJ2-7; TRBD1 matches 8 bases. In germline, CDR1 is SGHTA, CDR2 FQGNSA. V shed 1 base and J 7 bases; nucleotides not matched to a gene: 9. The CDR3 loop spans 15 amino acids. CDR3: CASSLVLAGGEEQYF. The DNA for the CDR3 is TGTGCCAGCAGCTTAGTTTTGGCAGGGGGCGAGGAGCAGTACTTC.

CDR3 region: CLTTELRENTEAFF. The CDR3 DNA is TGTCTAACAACAGAGTTGAGGGAGAACACTGAAGCTTTCTTT. The V gene is TRBV5-4, the J gene TRBJ1-1, with D uncertain. The germline gives CDR1 SGHNT, CDR2 YYREEE (reference sequence). The CDR3 is 14 residues long. Full variable domain (remainder filled in from reference TRBV5-4 and TRBJ1-1): ETGVTQSPTHLIKTRGQQVTLRCSSQSGHNTVSWYQQALGQGPQFIFQYYREEENGRGNFPPRFSGLQFPNYSSELNVNALELDDSALYLCLTTELRENTEAFFGQGTRLTVV.

The genes are TRBV27 and TRBJ2-2, with D possibly called TRBD1 or TRBD2 (5 bases each). This CDR3 has 14 residues. The germline CDR1 and CDR2 sequences are MNHEY and SMNVEV (reference sequence). The germline V and J ends were trimmed by 8 bases and 6 bases, with 16 bases remaining between them. The CDR3 protein is CASGTANTAGELFF. CDR3 bases: TGTGCCAGCGGGACGGCTAATACGGCCGGGGAGCTGTTTTTT.

The chain combines TRBV19 with TRBJ1-5; no clear D gene. CDR1 is LNHDA, CDR2 SQIVND, per germline (reference sequence). V lost 4 bases and J lost 3, with 10 bases in between. The CDR3 covers 14 residues. The CDR3 spells CASSSRGNNQPQHF. The CDR3 DNA reads as TGTGCCAGTAGTAGTCGAGGGAACAATCAGCCCCAGCATTTT. Full variable domain (outside the CDR3, taken from reference TRBV19 and TRBJ1-5): DGGITQSPKYLFRKEGQNVTLSCEQNLNHDAMYWYRQDPGQGLRLIYYSQIVNDFQKGDIAEGYSVSREKKESFPLTVTSAQKNPTAFYLCASSSRGNNQPQHFGDGTRLSIL.

CDR3 amino acids: CASSFEVTEAFF. In DNA form, the CDR3 reads TGTGCCAGCAGTTTTGAGGTCACTGAAGCTTTCTTT. The rearrangement joins TRBV12-3 or TRBV12-4 to TRBJ1-1; D unresolved. This CDR3 has 12 residues. V lost 3 bases and J lost 4, with 6 bases in between.

This sequence joins TRBV15 and TRBJ1-1, with D possibly matching TRBD1 (5 bases). Germline V gene data show CDR1 as LNHNV and CDR2 as YYDKDF (reference sequence). This CDR3 spans 13 amino acids. Trimming cost V 0 bases and J 6 bases, with 8 bases left between them. The DNA of the CDR3 is TGTGCCACCAGCAGAGATATGGGGGCTGAAGCTTTCTTT. Protein product: CATSRDMGAEAFF.

A single count supports this clone. V and J are TRBV5-1 and TRBJ2-7; 10 bases agree with TRBD1. The CDR3 runs to 18 residues. The V and J ends lost 0 bases and 3 bases, in that order; junction bases with no gene match: 12. CDR1 and CDR2 from the germline V gene are SGHRS and YFSETQ. The CDR3 nucleotides are TGCGCCAGCAGCTTGGCCCCCACTCGACAGGGGGCCATCTACGAGCAGTACTTC. It encodes CASSLAPTRQGAIYEQYF.

The rearrangement links TRBV19 to TRBJ1-2; D not resolved. Trimming shortened V by 4 bases and J by 3 bases, and 12 bases separated the two germline ends. The CDR3 has 14 amino acids. Germline-derived CDR1 and CDR2 are LNHDA and SQIVND (reference sequence). The CDR3 coding sequence is TGTGCCAGTAGTAAAGAGAGTCTATACTATGGCTACACCTTC. It encodes CASSKESLYYGYTF.

The chain couples TRBV6-2 or TRBV6-3 to TRBJ2-7; D remains ambiguous. V lost 2 bases and J lost 2, with 4 bases in between. Germline assignment: CDR1 MNHEY and CDR2 SVGEGT. The CDR3 length is 12 residues. DNA for the CDR3: TGTGCCAGCAGTTACCCCCCCTACGAGCAGTACTTC. This gives the protein CASSYPPYEQYF.

The chain joins TRBV2 to TRBJ1-2; 7 bases map to TRBD1. V shed 6 bases and J 8 bases; nucleotides not matched to a gene: 6. The CDR3 is 12 residues long. Per germline, CDR1 SNHLY and CDR2 FYNNEI. DNA for the CDR3: TGTGCCAGCAGGGCATACAGGGGAGGCTACACCTTC. Protein: CASRAYRGGYTF. Drawing the rest from reference TRBV2 and TRBJ1-2, the complete variable domain is EPEVTQTPSHQVTQMGQEVILRCVPISNHLYFYWYRQILGQKVEFLVSFYNNEISEKSEIFDDQFSVERPDGSNFTLKIRSTKLEDSAMYFCASRAYRGGYTFGSGTRLTVV.

The gene calls are TRBV7-2 and TRBJ2-1; TRBD1 matches 9 bases. J gave up 7 bases and V 1 base, and 5 bases lay outside the gene matches. The CDR3 contains 15 residues. Germline assignment: CDR1 SGHTA and CDR2 FQGNSA. CDR3 residues: CASSLVGQGRNEQFF. Here the CDR3 DNA reads TGTGCCAGCAGCTTAGTAGGACAGGGGAGGAATGAGCAGTTCTTC.

This chain uses TRBV18 with TRBJ1-6; the match to TRBD1 covers 10 bases. CDR3 length: 14 residues. With 3 bases clipped from V and 9 bases from J, the junction kept 2 bases outside the gene matches. Germline V gene lookup returns CDR1 KGHSH and CDR2 LQKENI. This CDR3 reads CASSPDRGGSPLHF. The CDR3 DNA is TGTGCCAGCTCACCGGACAGGGGGGGTTCACCCCTCCACTTT.

The chain has TRBV19 and TRBJ1-1; TRBD1 matches 8 bases. J was trimmed by 5 bases and V by 5 bases; bases with no gene match: 4. The CDR3 extends over 13 amino acids. Germline CDR1 is LNHDA and CDR2 is SQIVND (reference sequence). CDR3 sequence: CASSPRTGTEAFF. The CDR3 DNA is TGTGCCAGTAGTCCAAGGACAGGGACTGAAGCTTTCTTT. Together with reference TRBV19 and TRBJ1-1, the CDR3 gives the full variable domain: DGGITQSPKYLFRKEGQNVTLSCEQNLNHDAMYWYRQDPGQGLRLIYYSQIVNDFQKGDIAEGYSVSREKKESFPLTVTSAQKNPTAFYLCASSPRTGTEAFFGQGTRLTVV.

This rearrangement joins TRBV18 to TRBJ2-7; a possible D gene is TRBD1 (6 bases). CDR1 and CDR2 from the germline V gene are KGHSH and LQKENI. V dropped 3 bases and J dropped 0 bases, with 9 bases sitting between them. CDR3 length: 14 residues. As DNA, the CDR3 is TGTGCCAGCTCACCCTGGACAGACTCCTACGAGCAGTACTTC. Its translation is CASSPWTDSYEQYF.

The chain has TRBV5-8 and TRBJ2-5; D call uncertain. In germline, CDR1 is SGHTS, CDR2 YDEGEE. Trimming cost V 4 bases and J 5 bases, with 24 bases left between them. CDR3 length: 17 amino acids. The CDR3 spells CASSLTLGRIESETQYF. The CDR3 DNA follows: TGTGCCAGCAGCCTAACCCTCGGACGGATAGAAAGCGAGACCCAGTACTTC.

The CDR3 DNA sequence: TGCAGCGCCAAGGGGGCAGGGTGGGCTGAAGCTTTCTTT. It yields the protein CSAKGAGWAEAFF. The gene calls are TRBV29-1 and TRBJ1-1, with TRBD1 matching 7 bases. This CDR3 is 13 amino acids long. V lost 7 bases, J lost 6 bases, and 11 bases stayed unmatched. The germline gives CDR1 SQVTM, CDR2 ANQGSEA.

The rearrangement joins TRBV9 to TRBJ1-5, with 7 bases aligning to TRBD1. This CDR3 contains 14 residues. Unmatched junction bases numbered 6, after V lost 3 bases and J lost 6 bases. CDR1 and CDR2 from the germline V gene are SGDLS and YYNGEE. The CDR3 reads CASSAHRGGQPQHF. CDR3 DNA sequence: TGTGCCAGCAGCGCGCACAGGGGAGGTCAGCCCCAGCATTTT. Full variable domain (outside the CDR3, taken from reference TRBV9 and TRBJ1-5): DSGVTQTPKHLITATGQRVTLRCSPRSGDLSVYWYQQSLDQGLQFLIQYYNGEERAKGNILERFSAQQFPDLHSELNLSSLELGDSALYFCASSAHRGGQPQHFGDGTRLSIL.

This clone appeared once. The J gene is TRBJ2-3, the V gene TRBV9, with unresolved D. This CDR3 has 14 amino acids. Germline loops: CDR1 SGDLS, CDR2 YYNGEE. The V end lost 2 bases, the J end lost 1 base, and 8 bases lay between the germline ends. CDR3 loop: CASSVSSGTDTQYF. CDR3 coding DNA: TGTGCCAGCAGCGTGAGCTCAGGCACAGATACGCAGTATTTT.

J is TRBJ1-1 and V is TRBV30; TRBD1 might be the D (5 bases). V was cut by 2 bases and J by 0 bases, with 7 bases left in between. Germline V gene sequence: CDR1 GTSNPN, CDR2 SVGIG (reference sequence). The CDR3 totals 13 residues. CDR3 amino acids: CAWSWGMNTEAFF. The CDR3 DNA reads TGTGCCTGGAGTTGGGGGATGAACACTGAAGCTTTCTTT. Full variable domain (missing parts from reference TRBV30 and TRBJ1-1): SQTIHQWPATLVQPVGSPLSLECTVEGTSNPNLYWYRQAAGRGLQLLFYSVGIGQISSEVPQNLSASRPQDRQFILSSKKLLLSDSGFYLCAWSWGMNTEAFFGQGTRLTVV.

The J gene is TRBJ1-1, the V gene TRBV6-5; D might be TRBD1 (6 bases). Germline V gene sequence: CDR1 MNHEY, CDR2 SVGAGI. This CDR3 has 14 residues. V was cut by 5 bases and J by 4 bases, with 14 bases left in between. The CDR3 DNA sequence: TGTGCCAGCAGTAACACACAGGGCTTCACTGAAGCTTTCTTT. It codes for CASSNTQGFTEAFF.